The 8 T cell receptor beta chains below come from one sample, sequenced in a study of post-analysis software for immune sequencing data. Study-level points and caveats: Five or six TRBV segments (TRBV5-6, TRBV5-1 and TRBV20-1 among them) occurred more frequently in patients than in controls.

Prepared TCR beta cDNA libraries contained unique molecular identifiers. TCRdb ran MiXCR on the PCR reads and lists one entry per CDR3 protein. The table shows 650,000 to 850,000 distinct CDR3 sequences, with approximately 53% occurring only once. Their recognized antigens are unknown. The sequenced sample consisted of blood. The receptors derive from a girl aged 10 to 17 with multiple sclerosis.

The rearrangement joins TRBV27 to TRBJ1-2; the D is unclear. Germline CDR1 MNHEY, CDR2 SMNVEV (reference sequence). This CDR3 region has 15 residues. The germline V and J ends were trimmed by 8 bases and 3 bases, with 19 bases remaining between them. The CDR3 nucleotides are TGTGCCAGCCGCCACCGGACGACGAGGCACTATGGCTACACCTTC. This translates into CASRHRTTRHYGYTF.

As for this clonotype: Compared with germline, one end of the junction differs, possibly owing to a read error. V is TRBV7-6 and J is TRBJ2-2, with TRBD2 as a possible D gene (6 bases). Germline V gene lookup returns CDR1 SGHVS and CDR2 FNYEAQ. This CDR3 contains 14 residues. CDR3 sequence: CASSLQGGAGELFF. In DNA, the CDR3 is TGTGCCAGCAGCTTACAAGGAGGGGCCGGCGAGCTGTTTTTT.

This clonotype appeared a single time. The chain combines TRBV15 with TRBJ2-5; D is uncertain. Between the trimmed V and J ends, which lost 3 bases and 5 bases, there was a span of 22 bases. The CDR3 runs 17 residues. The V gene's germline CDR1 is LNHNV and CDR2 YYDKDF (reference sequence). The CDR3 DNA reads TGTGCCACCAGCAGGCTTGTTGGCAGATCCGAAGGGGAGACCCAGTACTTC. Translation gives CATSRLVGRSEGETQYF. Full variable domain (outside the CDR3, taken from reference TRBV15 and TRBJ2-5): DAMVIQNPRYQVTQFGKPVTLSCSQTLNHNVMYWYQQKSSQAPKLLFHYYDKDFNNEADTPDNFQSRRPNTSFCFLDIRSPGLGDTAMYLCATSRLVGRSEGETQYFGPGTRLLVL.

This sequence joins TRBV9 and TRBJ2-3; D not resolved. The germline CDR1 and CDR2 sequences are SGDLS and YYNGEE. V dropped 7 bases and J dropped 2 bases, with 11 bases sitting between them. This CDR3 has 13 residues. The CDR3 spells CASSIEDTDTQYF. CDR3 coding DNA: TGTGCCAGCTCCATAGAAGACACAGATACGCAGTATTTT.

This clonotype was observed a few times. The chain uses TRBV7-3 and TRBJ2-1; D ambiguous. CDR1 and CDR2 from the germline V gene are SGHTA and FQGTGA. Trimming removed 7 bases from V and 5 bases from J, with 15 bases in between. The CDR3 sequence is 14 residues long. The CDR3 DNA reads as TGTGCCAGCACTACGACGCGAGTGAACAATGAGCAGTTCTTC. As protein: CASTTTRVNNEQFF.

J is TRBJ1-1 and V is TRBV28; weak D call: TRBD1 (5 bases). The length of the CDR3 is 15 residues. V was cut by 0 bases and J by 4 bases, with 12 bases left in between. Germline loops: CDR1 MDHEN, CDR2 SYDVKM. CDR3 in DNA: TGTGCCAGCAGTTTATGGTCCAGGGTTGGCACTGAAGCTTTCTTT. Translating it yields CASSLWSRVGTEAFF.

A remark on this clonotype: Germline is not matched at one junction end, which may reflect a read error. Written as DNA, the CDR3 is TGTGCCAGCAGCCTAGCGGGATACAATGAGCGGTTCTTC. Its translation: CASSLAGYNERFF. The J gene is TRBJ2-1, the V gene TRBV12-3 or TRBV12-4; 9 nucleotides match TRBD2. CDR3 length equals 13 residues.

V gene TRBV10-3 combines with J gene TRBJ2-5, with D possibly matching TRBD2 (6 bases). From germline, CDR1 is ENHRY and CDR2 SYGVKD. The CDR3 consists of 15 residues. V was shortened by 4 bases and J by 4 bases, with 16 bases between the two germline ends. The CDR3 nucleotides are TGTGCCATCAGTGGGTCCATGACGGGAGTAGAGACCCAGTACTTC. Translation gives CAISGSMTGVETQYF.